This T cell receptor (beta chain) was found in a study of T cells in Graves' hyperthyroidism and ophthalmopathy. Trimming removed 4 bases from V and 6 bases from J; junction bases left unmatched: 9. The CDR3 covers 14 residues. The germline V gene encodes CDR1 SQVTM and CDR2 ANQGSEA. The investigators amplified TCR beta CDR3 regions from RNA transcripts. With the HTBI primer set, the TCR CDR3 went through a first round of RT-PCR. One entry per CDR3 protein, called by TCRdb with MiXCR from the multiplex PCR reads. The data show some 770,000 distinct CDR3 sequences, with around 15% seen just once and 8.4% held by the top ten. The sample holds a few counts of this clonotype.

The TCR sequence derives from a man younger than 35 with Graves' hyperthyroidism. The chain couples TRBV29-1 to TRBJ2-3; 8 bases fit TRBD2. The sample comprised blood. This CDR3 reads CSVASGSGGDTQYF. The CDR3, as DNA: TGCAGCGTTGCTAGCGGGTCCGGCGGGGATACGCAGTATTTT.